A selection of T cell receptor beta chains follows, all from one sample in a study. TCRdb reprocessed the 5' RACE reads via MiXCR and lists one record per CDR3 protein. The sample lists about 50,000 distinct CDR3 sequences, 15% to 20% occurring once. Sequencing used naive CD4+ T cells sorted from blood. These receptors all come from a female donor with breast cancer. Both conserved end residues are part of each CDR3. A D gene is named only where the DNA matches it firmly. Some rows have no size entry. The others give once, few or many, or a class for an expanded clone.

v_call: TRBV28; d_call: -; j_call: TRBJ2-1; clone_size: -; cdr3_aa: CAIAERSSYNEQFF; cdr3_nt: TGTGCCATAGCCGAGAGGAGCTCCTACAATGAGCAGTTCTTC
v_call: TRBV6-1; d_call: TRBD1; j_call: TRBJ2-3; clone_size: -; cdr3_aa: CASRTTGGNTDTQYF; cdr3_nt: TGTGCCAGCAGGACGACAGGGGGGAACACAGATACGCAGTATTTT
v_call: TRBV27; d_call: -; j_call: TRBJ1-1; clone_size: few; cdr3_aa: CASSPWGEGRAEAFF; cdr3_nt: TGTGCCAGCAGTCCCTGGGGGGAGGGCAGGGCTGAAGCTTTCTTT
v_call: TRBV29-1; d_call: TRBD2; j_call: TRBJ2-3; clone_size: few; cdr3_aa: CSVKRGLSDTQYF; cdr3_nt: TGCAGCGTCAAGCGGGGTTTGTCGGATACGCAGTATTTT
v_call: TRBV28; d_call: -; j_call: TRBJ1-1; clone_size: many; cdr3_aa: CATKLQGEAFF; cdr3_nt: TGTGCCACCAAGTTGCAGGGTGAAGCTTTCTTT
v_call: TRBV4-1; d_call: -; j_call: TRBJ2-7; clone_size: few; cdr3_aa: CASSQLGESYEQYF; cdr3_nt: TGCGCCAGCAGCCAACTTGGTGAATCCTACGAGCAGTACTTC
v_call: TRBV7-2; d_call: -; j_call: TRBJ1-1; clone_size: -; cdr3_aa: CASSRGGGNTEAFF; cdr3_nt: TGTGCCAGCAGCAGAGGAGGGGGAAACACTGAAGCTTTCTTT
v_call: TRBV10-3; d_call: TRBD2; j_call: TRBJ2-3; clone_size: many; cdr3_aa: CAAHGGAGTDTQYF; cdr3_nt: TGTGCCGCCCACGGGGGGGCTGGCACAGATACGCAGTATTTT
v_call: TRBV5-5; d_call: -; j_call: TRBJ2-2; clone_size: -; cdr3_aa: CASSPIQIGLTGELFF; cdr3_nt: TGTGCCAGCAGCCCTATACAGATCGGGCTCACCGGGGAGCTGTTTTTT
v_call: TRBV7-2; d_call: -; j_call: TRBJ1-1; clone_size: -; cdr3_aa: CASTTGPENTEAFF; cdr3_nt: TGTGCCAGCACCACAGGGCCCGAGAACACTGAAGCTTTCTTT
v_call: TRBV2; d_call: TRBD1; j_call: TRBJ2-2; clone_size: few; cdr3_aa: CASRAGQGATGELFF; cdr3_nt: TGTGCCAGCAGGGCCGGACAGGGGGCTACCGGGGAGCTGTTTTTT
v_call: TRBV5-5; d_call: TRBD2; j_call: TRBJ2-1; clone_size: -; cdr3_aa: CASSSEVTSGEFYEQFF; cdr3_nt: TGTGCCAGCAGCTCGGAGGTGACTAGCGGGGAGTTCTATGAGCAGTTCTTC
v_call: TRBV20-1; d_call: -; j_call: TRBJ2-1; clone_size: few; cdr3_aa: CSARDPQGFYNEQFF; cdr3_nt: TGCAGTGCTAGAGACCCTCAAGGGTTTTACAATGAGCAGTTCTTC
v_call: TRBV7-2; d_call: -; j_call: TRBJ1-1; clone_size: -; cdr3_aa: CASSLGFQQAFF; cdr3_nt: TGTGCCAGCAGCTTAGGCTTCCAGCAAGCTTTCTTT
v_call: TRBV24-1; d_call: -; j_call: TRBJ1-5; clone_size: few; cdr3_aa: CATSEGRTRSPQHF; cdr3_nt: TGTGCCACCAGTGAAGGACGGACCAGGTCGCCCCAGCATTTT
v_call: TRBV5-1; d_call: TRBD2; j_call: TRBJ2-7; clone_size: few; cdr3_aa: CASRARTSGWEQYF; cdr3_nt: TGCGCCAGCAGAGCCCGGACTAGCGGCTGGGAGCAGTACTTC
v_call: TRBV25-1; d_call: -; j_call: TRBJ1-2; clone_size: -; cdr3_aa: CASSEYGYGYTF; cdr3_nt: TGTGCCAGCAGTGAGTATGGGTATGGCTACACCTTC
v_call: TRBV9; d_call: -; j_call: TRBJ1-5; clone_size: -; cdr3_aa: CASSEGPRAQPQHF; cdr3_nt: TGTGCCAGCAGCGAGGGCCCCAGGGCCCAGCCCCAGCATTTT
v_call: TRBV6-5; d_call: TRBD1; j_call: TRBJ1-5; clone_size: many; cdr3_aa: CASSYRGGGNQPQHF; cdr3_nt: TGTGCCAGCAGTTACCGAGGGGGCGGAAATCAGCCCCAGCATTTT
v_call: TRBV5-1; d_call: -; j_call: TRBJ2-5; clone_size: -; cdr3_aa: CASRGRETQYF; cdr3_nt: TGCGCCAGCAGGGGACGAGAGACCCAGTACTTC
v_call: TRBV29-1; d_call: -; j_call: TRBJ2-1; clone_size: many; cdr3_aa: CSGWGDYNEQFF; cdr3_nt: TGCAGCGGATGGGGTGATTACAATGAGCAGTTCTTC
v_call: TRBV7-6; d_call: TRBD1; j_call: TRBJ2-5; clone_size: -; cdr3_aa: CASSQDGTGGTKTQYF; cdr3_nt: TGTGCCAGCAGCCAAGACGGGACAGGGGGCACGAAGACCCAGTACTTC
v_call: TRBV7-2; d_call: -; j_call: TRBJ1-5; clone_size: few; cdr3_aa: CASSPQSNQPQHF; cdr3_nt: TGTGCCAGCAGCCCACAAAGCAATCAGCCCCAGCATTTT